This T cell receptor beta chain was documented in a study of T cell responses to AZD1222 COVID-19 vaccine. Study-wide context: Pooling was applied to second doses at about 4 or about 12 weeks. Broader study findings: Among the donors, most were white British and more were female, and clonal diversity was possibly underestimated.

Germline V CDR1 and CDR2: SGHKS, YYEKEE (reference sequence). The CDR3 spans 16 residues. With V trimmed by 0 bases and J by 5 bases, 7 bases remained unmatched. Using immunoSEQ multiplex PCR, the repertoire was profiled, and TCRdb retains in-frame clones only, with some absent. The sample lists some 96,000 clones, over 75% seen once, with about 2.5% in the top ten. As to this clone: Its target is not known.

The specimen was peripheral blood, collected on day 0 of AZD1222 vaccination. This TCR was recovered from an adult in good health. The V gene is TRBV5-5, the J gene TRBJ2-5; 10 bases match TRBD1. CDR3 in amino acids: CASSLVGTGAGETQYF. CDR3 sequence (DNA): TGTGCCAGCAGCTTGGTTGGGACAGGGGCGGGGGAGACCCAGTACTTC.